The clone carrying this T cell receptor (beta chain) occurred many times. Its cognate antigen is unknown. V lost 5 bases to trimming and J lost 7 bases; unmatched junction nucleotides: 10. The CDR3 is 15 residues long. The V gene's germline CDR1 is MNHNS and CDR2 SASEGT. This entry comes from a study of T cell repertoires in cytomegalovirus infection. Study background: CMV infection and matching HLA type were both indicated by public TCR beta signatures.

Findings and limits, study-wide: In two of eight donors, the top clonotype was HLA-C-restricted CMV-specific. Summed frequency of shared TCR beta families picked out CMV carriers who also had the relevant HLA.

Via MiXCR, TCRdb re-called the reads, giving one row per CDR3 protein. The sample shows some 300,000 distinct CDR3 sequences, about a tenth of them seen only once. The rearrangement joins TRBV6-1 to TRBJ2-1; 8 bases fit TRBD2. This sequence originates from a human donor in good health (CMV status not recorded). Some clones in this sample may be carry-over from other donors' samples. Sequencing was carried out using PBMCs. CDR3 DNA: TGTGCCAGCAGTTCGACTAGCGTAGTGGGGAATGAGCAGTTCTTC. Translating it yields CASSSTSVVGNEQFF.